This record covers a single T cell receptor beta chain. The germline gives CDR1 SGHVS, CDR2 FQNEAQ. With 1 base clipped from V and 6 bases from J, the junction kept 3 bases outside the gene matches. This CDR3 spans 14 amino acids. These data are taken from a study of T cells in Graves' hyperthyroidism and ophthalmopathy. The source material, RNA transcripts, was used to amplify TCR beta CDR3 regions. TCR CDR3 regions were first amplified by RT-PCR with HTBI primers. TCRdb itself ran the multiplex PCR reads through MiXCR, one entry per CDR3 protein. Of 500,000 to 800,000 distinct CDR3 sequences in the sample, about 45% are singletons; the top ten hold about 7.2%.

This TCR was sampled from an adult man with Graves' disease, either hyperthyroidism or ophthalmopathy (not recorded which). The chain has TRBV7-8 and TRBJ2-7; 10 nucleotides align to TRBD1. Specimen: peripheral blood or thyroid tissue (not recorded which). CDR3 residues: CASSLGDRGSEQYF. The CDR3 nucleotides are TGTGCCAGCAGCTTAGGGGACAGGGGTAGCGAGCAGTACTTC.